This T cell receptor beta chain was recovered during a study of T-cell reconstitution after alpha-beta-depleted transplantation in children. Germline V lookup: CDR1 SNHLY, CDR2 FYNNEI. The germline V and J ends were trimmed by 7 bases and 5 bases, with 17 bases remaining between them. The CDR3 sequence is 14 residues long. Regarding this clonotype: Its antigen is unidentified.

Study outcomes and limitations: Two months or so post-transplant, alpha-beta T cells reportedly derived from several hundred expanded graft clones.

Unique molecular identifiers were built into the TCRbeta library. TCRdb analysed the PCR reads with MiXCR anew, one entry per CDR3 protein. This table holds 250,000 to 400,000 distinct CDR3 sequences, around 25% found once. The receptor's source is a male patient between 5 and 17 years old who had a stem cell transplant for acute lymphoblastic leukemia, so the T cells may come from the graft donor. The rearrangement links TRBV2 to TRBJ2-5; D possibly matches TRBD1 or TRBD2 (5 bases each). Sequenced here: PBMCs, mostly from graft donor cells, sampled 180 days after TCRalphabeta/CD19-depleted stem cell transplant. CDR3 in amino acids: CASIGDQRGETQYF. The CDR3 nucleotides read TGTGCCAGCATTGGGGACCAAAGAGGCGAGACCCAGTACTTC.